This T cell receptor (beta chain) emerged from a study of response to subunit inactivated influenza vaccine. V shed 0 bases and J 3 bases; nucleotides not matched to a gene: 5. This CDR3 region has 16 residues. CDR1 is MNHEY and CDR2 is SVGEGT in the germline V gene. TCRdb re-analysed the RT-PCR reads in MiXCR, keeping a single row per CDR3 protein. The table has 700,000 to 800,000 distinct CDR3 sequences, approximately 18% seen once; the top ten hold approximately 11%. This TCR was recovered from a man in his forties or fifties who received an inactivated influenza vaccine. Sequencing was performed on PBMCs from blood, taken 5 days after vaccination. The chain uses TRBV6-2 or TRBV6-3 and TRBJ2-1, with 7 bases lining up with TRBD1. In DNA, the CDR3 is TGTGCCAGCAGTTACTCCGTAGGGGGCGGCTACAATGAGCAGTTCTTC. Its translation is CASSYSVGGGYNEQFF.